This record looks at one TCR beta chain sequence and its context. Its target is not known. The V gene's germline CDR1 is SGHRS and CDR2 YFSETQ. V lost 4 bases, J lost 4 bases, and 17 bases lay in between. The CDR3 is 16 residues long. This specimen comes from a study of shared clonotypes between healthy human individuals. Study-wide results and limits: When compared with the clonotypes that were shared by all four sorted-subset donors, the non-shared clonotypes turned out to have lower generation probabilities.

Assay: immunoSEQ multiplex PCR; the TCRdb copy retains only in-frame clones and omits some. This sample has about 360,000 clones; around 79% occur once, and the top ten carry about 10%. The source material was memory CD4+ T cells sorted from blood. Subset noted: CD45RA-negative fraction. This clonotype originated in a man aged 25 to 40 in good health. The chain employs TRBV5-1 and TRBJ2-2, with D perhaps given as TRBD1 or TRBD2 (5 bases each). The CDR3 sequence: CASSSKLWDATGELFF. DNA of the CDR3: TGCGCCAGCAGCAGCAAGTTATGGGACGCCACCGGGGAGCTGTTTTTT.